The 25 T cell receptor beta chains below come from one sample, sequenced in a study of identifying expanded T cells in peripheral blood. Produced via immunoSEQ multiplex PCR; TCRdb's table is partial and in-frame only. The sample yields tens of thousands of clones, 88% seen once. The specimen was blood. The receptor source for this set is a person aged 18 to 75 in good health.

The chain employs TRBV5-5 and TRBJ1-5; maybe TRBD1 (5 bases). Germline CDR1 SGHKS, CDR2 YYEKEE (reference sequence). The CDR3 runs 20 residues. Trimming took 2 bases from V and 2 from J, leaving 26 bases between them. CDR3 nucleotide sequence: TGTGCCAGCAGCTTAAGAGGTCGTGTCTCGGGACCCCAGGGCAATCAGCCCCAGCATTTT. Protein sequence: CASSLRGRVSGPQGNQPQHF.

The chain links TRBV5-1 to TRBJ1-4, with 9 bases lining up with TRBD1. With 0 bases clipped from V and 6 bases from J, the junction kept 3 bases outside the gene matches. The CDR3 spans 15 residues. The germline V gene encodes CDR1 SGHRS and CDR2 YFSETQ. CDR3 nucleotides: TGCGCCAGCAGCTTGGGTACAGGGGGCCATGAAAAACTGTTTTTT. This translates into CASSLGTGGHEKLFF.

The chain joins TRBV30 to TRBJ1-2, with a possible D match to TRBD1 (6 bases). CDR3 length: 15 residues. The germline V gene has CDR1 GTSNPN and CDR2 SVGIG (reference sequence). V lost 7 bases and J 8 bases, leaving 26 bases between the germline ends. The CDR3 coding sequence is TGTGCCTCAACCCGCGGGGGCCCGGAGTCGAACGGCTACACCTTC. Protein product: CASTRGGPESNGYTF.

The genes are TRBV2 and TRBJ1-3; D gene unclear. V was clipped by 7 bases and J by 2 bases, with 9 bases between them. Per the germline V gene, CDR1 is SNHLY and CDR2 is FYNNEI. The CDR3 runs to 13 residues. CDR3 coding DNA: TGTGCCAGCACAGGAAGGGCTGGAAACACCATATATTTT. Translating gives CASTGRAGNTIYF.

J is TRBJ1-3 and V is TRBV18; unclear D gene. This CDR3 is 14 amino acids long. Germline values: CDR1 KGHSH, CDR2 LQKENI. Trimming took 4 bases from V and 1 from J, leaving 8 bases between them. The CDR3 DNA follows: TGTGCCAGCTCACTTCCTCAGTCTGGAAACACCATATATTTT. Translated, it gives CASSLPQSGNTIYF.

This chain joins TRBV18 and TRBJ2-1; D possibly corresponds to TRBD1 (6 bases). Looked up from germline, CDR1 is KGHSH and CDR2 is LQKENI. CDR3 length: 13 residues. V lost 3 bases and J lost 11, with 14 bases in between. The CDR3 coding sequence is TGTGCCAGCTCACCTGGCTCCACAGGGAAGCAGTTCTTC. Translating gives CASSPGSTGKQFF.

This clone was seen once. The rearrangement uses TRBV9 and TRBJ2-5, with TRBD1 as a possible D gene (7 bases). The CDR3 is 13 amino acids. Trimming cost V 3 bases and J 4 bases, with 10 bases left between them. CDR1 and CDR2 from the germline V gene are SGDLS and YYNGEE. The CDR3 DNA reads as TGTGCCAGCAGCGGGCGGGACAGAGAGACCCAGTACTTC. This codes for CASSGRDRETQYF.

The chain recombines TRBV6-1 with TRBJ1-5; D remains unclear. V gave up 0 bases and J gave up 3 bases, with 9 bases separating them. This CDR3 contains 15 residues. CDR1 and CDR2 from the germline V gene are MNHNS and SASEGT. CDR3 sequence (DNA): TGTGCCAGCAGTGAAGCGATCGCCTACAATCAGCCCCAGCATTTT. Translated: CASSEAIAYNQPQHF.

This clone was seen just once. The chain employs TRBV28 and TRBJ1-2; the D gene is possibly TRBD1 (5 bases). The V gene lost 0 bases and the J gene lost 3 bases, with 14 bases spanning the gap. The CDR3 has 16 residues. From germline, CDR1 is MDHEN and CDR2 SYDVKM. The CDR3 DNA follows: TGTGCCAGCAGTTTATGGGGAGCAGGGTCCGACTATGGCTACACCTTC. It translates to CASSLWGAGSDYGYTF.

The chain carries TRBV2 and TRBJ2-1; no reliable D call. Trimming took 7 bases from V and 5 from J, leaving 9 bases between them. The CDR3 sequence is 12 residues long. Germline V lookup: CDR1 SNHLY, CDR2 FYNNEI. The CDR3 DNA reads TGTGCCAGCACAAGACTCAACAATGAGCAGTTCTTC. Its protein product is CASTRLNNEQFF.

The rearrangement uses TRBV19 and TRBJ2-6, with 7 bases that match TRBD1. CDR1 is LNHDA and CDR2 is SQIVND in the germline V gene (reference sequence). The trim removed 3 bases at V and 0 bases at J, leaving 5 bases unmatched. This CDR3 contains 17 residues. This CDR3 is CASSIDRVGSGANVLTF. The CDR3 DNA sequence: TGTGCCAGTAGTATTGACAGGGTGGGCTCTGGGGCCAACGTCCTGACTTTC.

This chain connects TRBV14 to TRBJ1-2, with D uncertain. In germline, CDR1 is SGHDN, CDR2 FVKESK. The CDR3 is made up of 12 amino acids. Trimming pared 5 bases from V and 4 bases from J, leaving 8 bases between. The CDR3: CASSGNRYGYTF. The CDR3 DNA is TGTGCCAGCAGCGGGAATCGCTATGGCTACACCTTC. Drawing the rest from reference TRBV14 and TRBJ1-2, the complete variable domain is EAGVTQFPSHSVIEKGQTVTLRCDPISGHDNLYWYRRVMGKEIKFLLHFVKESKQDESGMPNNRFLAERTGGTYSTLKVQPAELEDSGVYFCASSGNRYGYTFGSGTRLTVV.

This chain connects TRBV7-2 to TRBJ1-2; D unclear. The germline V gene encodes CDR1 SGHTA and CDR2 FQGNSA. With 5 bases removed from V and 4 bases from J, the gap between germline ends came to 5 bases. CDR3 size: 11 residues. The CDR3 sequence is CASSSFYGYTF. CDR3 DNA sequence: TGTGCCAGCAGCAGCTTCTATGGCTACACCTTC.

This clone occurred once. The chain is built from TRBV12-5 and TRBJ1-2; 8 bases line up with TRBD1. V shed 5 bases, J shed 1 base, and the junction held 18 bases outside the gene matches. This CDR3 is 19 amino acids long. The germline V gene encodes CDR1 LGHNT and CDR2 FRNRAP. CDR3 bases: TGTGCTAGTGGTCGGGGACAGGCGGCCTCTGGGGTGCGTAACTATGGCTACACCTTC. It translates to CASGRGQAASGVRNYGYTF.

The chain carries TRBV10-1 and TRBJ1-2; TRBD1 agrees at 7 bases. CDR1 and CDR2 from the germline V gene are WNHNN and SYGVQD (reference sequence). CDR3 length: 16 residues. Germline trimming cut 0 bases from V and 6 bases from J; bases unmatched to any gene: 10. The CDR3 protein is CASSESISPGQNGYTF. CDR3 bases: TGCGCCAGCAGTGAGTCGATTTCCCCGGGACAGAATGGCTACACCTTC.

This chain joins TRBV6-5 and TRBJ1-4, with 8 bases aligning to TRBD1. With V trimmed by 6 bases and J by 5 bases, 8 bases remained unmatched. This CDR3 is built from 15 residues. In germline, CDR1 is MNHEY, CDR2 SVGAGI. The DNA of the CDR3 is TGTGCCAGCAGATCCCCAGGGGGCGGGAATGAAAAACTGTTTTTT. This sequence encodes CASRSPGGGNEKLFF.

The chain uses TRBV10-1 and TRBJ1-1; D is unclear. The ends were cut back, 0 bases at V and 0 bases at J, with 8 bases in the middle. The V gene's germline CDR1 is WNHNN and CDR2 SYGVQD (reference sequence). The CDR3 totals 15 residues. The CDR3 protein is CASSESGTLNTEAFF. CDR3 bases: TGCGCCAGCAGTGAGTCGGGCACACTGAACACTGAAGCTTTCTTT.

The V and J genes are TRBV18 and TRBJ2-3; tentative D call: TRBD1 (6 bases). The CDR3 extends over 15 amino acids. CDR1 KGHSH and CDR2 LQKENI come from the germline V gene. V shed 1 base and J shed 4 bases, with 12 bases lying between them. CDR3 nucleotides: TGTGCCAGCTCACCACTGACAGGCCACGCAGATACGCAGTATTTT. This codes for CASSPLTGHADTQYF. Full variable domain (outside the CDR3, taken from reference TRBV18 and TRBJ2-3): NAGVMQNPRHLVRRRGQEARLRCSPMKGHSHVYWYRQLPEEGLKFMVYLQKENIIDESGMPKERFSAEFPKEGPSILRIQQVVRGDSAAYFCASSPLTGHADTQYFGPGTRLTVL.

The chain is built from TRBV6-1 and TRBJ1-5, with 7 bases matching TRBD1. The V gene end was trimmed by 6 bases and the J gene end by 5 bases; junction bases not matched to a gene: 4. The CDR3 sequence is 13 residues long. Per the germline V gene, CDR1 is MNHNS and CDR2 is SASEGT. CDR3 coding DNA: TGTGCCAGCAGAGGGCAGGGGGATCAGCCCCAGCATTTT. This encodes CASRGQGDQPQHF.

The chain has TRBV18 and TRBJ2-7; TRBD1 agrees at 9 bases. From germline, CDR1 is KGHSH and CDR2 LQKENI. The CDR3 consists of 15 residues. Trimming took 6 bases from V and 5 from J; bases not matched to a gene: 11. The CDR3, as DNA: TGTGCCAGCTCGCGCCGGACAGGGGTTGGCCACGAGCAGTACTTC. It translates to CASSRRTGVGHEQYF.

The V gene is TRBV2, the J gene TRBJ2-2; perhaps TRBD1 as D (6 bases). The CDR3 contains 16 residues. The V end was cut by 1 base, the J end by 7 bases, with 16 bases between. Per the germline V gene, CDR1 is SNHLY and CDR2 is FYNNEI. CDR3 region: CASSEERAGVSGELFF. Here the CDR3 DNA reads TGTGCCAGCAGTGAAGAACGGGCAGGGGTTAGCGGGGAGCTGTTTTTT.

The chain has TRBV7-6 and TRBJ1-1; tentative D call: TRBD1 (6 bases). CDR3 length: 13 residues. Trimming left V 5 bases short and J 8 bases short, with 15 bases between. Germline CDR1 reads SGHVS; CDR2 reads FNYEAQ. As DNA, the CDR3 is TGTGCCAGCAGCCCGGGGGGGCTTGCCGAAGCTTTCTTT. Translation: CASSPGGLAEAFF.

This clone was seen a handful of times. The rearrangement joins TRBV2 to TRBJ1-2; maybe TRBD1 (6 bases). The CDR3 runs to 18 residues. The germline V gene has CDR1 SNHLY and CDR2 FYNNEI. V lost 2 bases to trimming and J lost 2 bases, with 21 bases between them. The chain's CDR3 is CASSESVEGVDRNYGYTF. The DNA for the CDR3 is TGTGCCAGCAGTGAATCGGTCGAGGGCGTGGACAGAAACTATGGCTACACCTTC.

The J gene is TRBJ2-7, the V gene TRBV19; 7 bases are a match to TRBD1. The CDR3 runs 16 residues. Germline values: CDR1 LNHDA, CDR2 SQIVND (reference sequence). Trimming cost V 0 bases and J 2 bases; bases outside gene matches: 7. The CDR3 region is CASSIDAGTVTYEQYF. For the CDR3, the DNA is TGTGCCAGTAGTATAGACGCCGGGACAGTCACCTACGAGCAGTACTTC.

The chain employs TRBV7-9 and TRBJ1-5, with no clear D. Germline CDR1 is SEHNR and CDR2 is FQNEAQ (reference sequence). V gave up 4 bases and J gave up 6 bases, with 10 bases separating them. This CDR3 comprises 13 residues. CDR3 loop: CASSSMLAQPQHF. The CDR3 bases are TGTGCCAGCAGCTCGATGCTGGCTCAGCCCCAGCATTTT.